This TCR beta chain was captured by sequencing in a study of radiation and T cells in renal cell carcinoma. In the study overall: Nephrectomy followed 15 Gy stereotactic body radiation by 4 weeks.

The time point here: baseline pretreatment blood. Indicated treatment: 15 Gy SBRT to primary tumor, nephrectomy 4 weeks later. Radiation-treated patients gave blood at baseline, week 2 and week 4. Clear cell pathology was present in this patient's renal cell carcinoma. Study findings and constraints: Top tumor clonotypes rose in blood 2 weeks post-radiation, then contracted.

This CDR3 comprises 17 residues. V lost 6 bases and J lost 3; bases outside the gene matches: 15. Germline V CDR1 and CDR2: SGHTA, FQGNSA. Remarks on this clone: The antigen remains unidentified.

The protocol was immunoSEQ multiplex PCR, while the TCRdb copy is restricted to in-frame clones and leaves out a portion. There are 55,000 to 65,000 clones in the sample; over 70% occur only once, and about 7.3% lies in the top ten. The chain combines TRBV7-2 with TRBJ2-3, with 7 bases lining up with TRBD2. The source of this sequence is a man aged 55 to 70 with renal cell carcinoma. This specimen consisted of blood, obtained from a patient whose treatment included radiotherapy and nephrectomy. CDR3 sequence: CASSLSGIAAATDTQYF. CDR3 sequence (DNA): TGTGCCAGCAGTTTAAGCGGGATAGCGGCGGCGACAGATACGCAGTATTTT.